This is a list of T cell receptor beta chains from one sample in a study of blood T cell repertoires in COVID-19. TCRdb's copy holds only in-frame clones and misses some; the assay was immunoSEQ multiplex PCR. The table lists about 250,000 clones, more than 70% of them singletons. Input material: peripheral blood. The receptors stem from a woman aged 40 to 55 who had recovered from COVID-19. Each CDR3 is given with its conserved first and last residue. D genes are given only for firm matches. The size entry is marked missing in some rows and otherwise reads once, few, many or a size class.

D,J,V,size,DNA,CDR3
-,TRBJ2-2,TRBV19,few,TGTGCCAGTAGTATAGAAAGGGGCACCGGGGAGCTGTTTTTT,CASSIERGTGELFF
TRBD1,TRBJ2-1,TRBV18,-,TGTGCCAGCTCACCCCAAAACCACGGGACAGGAGGCAATGAGCAGTTCTTC,CASSPQNHGTGGNEQFF
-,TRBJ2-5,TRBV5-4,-,TGTGCCAGCAGCTTCCGGGTAGAAGAGACCCAGTACTTC,CASSFRVEETQYF
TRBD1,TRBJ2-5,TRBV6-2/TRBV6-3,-,TGTGCCAGCAGTTACCGGGACAGGCCACAAGAGACCCAGTACTTC,CASSYRDRPQETQYF
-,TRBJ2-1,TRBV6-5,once,TGTGCCAGTTCTATGGCCTACAATGAGCAGTTCTTC,CASSMAYNEQFF
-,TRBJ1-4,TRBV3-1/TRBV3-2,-,TGTGCCAGCAGCCAAGCCCAGTACAGCCAAGGCGAAAAACTGTTTTTT,CASSQAQYSQGEKLFF
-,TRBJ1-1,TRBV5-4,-,TGTGCCAGCAGCCCTCCGAACGGTGAAGCTTTCTTT,CASSPPNGEAFF
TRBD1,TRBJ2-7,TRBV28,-,TGTGCCAGCAGACCCACAGGGGGCGCGTACGAGCAGTACTTC,CASRPTGGAYEQYF
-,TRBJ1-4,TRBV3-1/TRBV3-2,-,TGTGCCAGCAGCCAAGCACAGGGCAGGGCTAATGAAAAACTGTTTTTT,CASSQAQGRANEKLFF
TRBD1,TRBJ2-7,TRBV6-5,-,TGTGCCAGCAGGCCCGACAGGGGACTTTCCTACGAGCAGTACTTC,CASRPDRGLSYEQYF
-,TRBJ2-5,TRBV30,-,TGTGCCTGGAGTGTACGGGGGGCTGAGACCCAGTACTTC,CAWSVRGAETQYF
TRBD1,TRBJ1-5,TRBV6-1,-,TGTGCCAGCAGTGAAACAGGGGTAATCATAAGTTATAGCAATCAGCCCCAGCATTTT,CASSETGVIISYSNQPQHF
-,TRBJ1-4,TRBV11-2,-,TGTGCCAGCAGGATGGGGGGGACGAGTGAAAAACTGTTTTTT,CASRMGGTSEKLFF
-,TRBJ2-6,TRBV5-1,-,TGCGCCAGCAGCTTCGGACAGCTTTCAAGCTCTGGGGCCAACGTCCTGACTTTC,CASSFGQLSSSGANVLTF
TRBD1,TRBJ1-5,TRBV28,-,TGTGCCAGCAGTTTAACAGGGGGGGGGTATAGCAATCAGCCCCAGCATTTT,CASSLTGGGYSNQPQHF
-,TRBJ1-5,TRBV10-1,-,TGCGCCAGCAGGACCGAGCGAGACAATCAGCCCCAGCATTTT,CASRTERDNQPQHF
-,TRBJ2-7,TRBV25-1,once,TGTGCCAGCAGTGAATATCCGAGCTACGAGCAGTACTTC,CASSEYPSYEQYF
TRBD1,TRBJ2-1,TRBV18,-,TGTGCCAGCTCACTCGGACAGGGCTCCAATGAGCAGTTCTTC,CASSLGQGSNEQFF
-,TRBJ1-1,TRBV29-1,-,TGCAGCGTGATCCACAAACTGAACACTGAAGCTTTCTTT,CSVIHKLNTEAFF
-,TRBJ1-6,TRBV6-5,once,TGTGCCAGCAGCCGCCTGTTAGGGGAATATTCACCCCTCCACTTT,CASSRLLGEYSPLHF
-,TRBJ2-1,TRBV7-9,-,TGTGCCAGCAGCTTCCCTTCGAGGGATGAGCAGTTCTTC,CASSFPSRDEQFF
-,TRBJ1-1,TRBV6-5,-,TGTGCCAGCACCCCACTGCGACAGCCGAACACTGAAGCTTTCTTT,CASTPLRQPNTEAFF